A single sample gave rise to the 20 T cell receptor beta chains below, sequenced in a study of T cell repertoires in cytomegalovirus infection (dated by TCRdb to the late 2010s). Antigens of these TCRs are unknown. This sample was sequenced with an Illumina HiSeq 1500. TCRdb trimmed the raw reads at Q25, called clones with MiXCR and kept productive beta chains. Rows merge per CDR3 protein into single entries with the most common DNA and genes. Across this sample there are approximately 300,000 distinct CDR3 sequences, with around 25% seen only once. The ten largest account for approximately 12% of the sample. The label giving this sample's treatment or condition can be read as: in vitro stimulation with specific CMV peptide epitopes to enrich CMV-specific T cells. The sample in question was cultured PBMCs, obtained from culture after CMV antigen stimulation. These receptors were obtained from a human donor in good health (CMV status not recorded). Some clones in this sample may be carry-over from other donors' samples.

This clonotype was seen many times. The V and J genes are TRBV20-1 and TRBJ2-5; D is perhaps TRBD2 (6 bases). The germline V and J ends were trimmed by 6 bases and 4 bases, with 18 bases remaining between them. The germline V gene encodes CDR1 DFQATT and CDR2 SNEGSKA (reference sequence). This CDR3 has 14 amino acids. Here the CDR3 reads CSAAFRGMAETQYF. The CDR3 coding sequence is TGCAGTGCCGCCTTTCGCGGGATGGCAGAGACCCAGTACTTC.

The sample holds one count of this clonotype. DNA for the CDR3: TGTGCCAGCAGCTTAGAGGTTGCGGGAGTTGGTGAGACCCAGTACTTC. Translated: CASSLEVAGVGETQYF. This chain links TRBV7-2 with TRBJ2-5; 7 bases line up with TRBD2. The length of the CDR3 is 16 residues. After removal of 1 base from V and 5 bases from J, the junction contained 10 bases not matched to a gene. The germline V gene has CDR1 SGHTA and CDR2 FQGNSA.

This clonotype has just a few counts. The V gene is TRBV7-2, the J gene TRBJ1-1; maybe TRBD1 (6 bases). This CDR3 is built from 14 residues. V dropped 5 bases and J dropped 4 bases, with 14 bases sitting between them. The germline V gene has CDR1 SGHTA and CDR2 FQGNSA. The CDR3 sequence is CASSRGTPATEAFF. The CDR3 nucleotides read TGTGCCAGCAGCCGAGGGACACCGGCCACTGAAGCTTTCTTT. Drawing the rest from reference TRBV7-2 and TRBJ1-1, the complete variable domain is GAGVSQSPSNKVTEKGKDVELRCDPISGHTALYWYRQSLGQGLEFLIYFQGNSAPDKSGLPSDRFSAERTGGSVSTLTIQRTQQEDSAVYLCASSRGTPATEAFFGQGTRLTVV.

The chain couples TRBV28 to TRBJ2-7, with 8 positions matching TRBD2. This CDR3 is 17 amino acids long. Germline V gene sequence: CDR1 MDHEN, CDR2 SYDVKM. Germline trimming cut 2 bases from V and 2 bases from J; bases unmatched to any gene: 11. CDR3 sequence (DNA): TGTGCCAGCAGTTTACCGAAGGCTAGCGGGCTTACCTACGAGCAGTACTTC. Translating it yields CASSLPKASGLTYEQYF.

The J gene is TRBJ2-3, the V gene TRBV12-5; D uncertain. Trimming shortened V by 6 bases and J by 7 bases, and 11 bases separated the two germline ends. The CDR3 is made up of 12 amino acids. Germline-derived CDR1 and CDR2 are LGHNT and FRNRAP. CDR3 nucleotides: TGTGCTAGTGGCTCCCGGACGAATACGCAGTATTTT. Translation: CASGSRTNTQYF. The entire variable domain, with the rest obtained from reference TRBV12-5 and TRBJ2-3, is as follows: DARVTQTPRHKVTEMGQEVTMRCQPILGHNTVFWYRQTMMQGLELLAYFRNRAPLDDSGMPKDRFSAEMPDATLATLKIQPSEPRDSAVYFCASGSRTNTQYFGPGTRLTVL.

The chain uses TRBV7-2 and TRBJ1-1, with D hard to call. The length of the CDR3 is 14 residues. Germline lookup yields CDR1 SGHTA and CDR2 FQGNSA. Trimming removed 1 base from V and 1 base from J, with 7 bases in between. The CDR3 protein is CASSLVRENTEAFF. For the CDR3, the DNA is TGTGCCAGCAGCTTAGTGAGGGAGAACACTGAAGCTTTCTTT.

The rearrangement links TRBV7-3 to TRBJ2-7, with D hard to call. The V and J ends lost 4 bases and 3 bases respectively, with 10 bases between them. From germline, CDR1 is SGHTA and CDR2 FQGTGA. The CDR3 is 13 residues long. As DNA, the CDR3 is TGTGCCAGCAGCTCCGCCCTCAACTACGAGCAGTACTTC. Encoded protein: CASSSALNYEQYF. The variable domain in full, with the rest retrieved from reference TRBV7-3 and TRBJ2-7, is GAGVSQTPSNKVTEKGKYVELRCDPISGHTALYWYRQSLGQGPEFLIYFQGTGAADDSGLPNDRFFAVRPEGSVSTLKIQRTERGDSAVYLCASSSALNYEQYFGPGTRLTVT.

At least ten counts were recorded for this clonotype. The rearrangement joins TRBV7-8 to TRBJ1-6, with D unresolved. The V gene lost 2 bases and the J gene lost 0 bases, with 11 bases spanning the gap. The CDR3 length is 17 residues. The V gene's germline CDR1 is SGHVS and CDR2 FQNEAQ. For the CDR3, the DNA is TGTGCCAGCAGCTTATTTCGGACTTCCTCCTATAATTCACCCCTCCACTTT. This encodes CASSLFRTSSYNSPLHF.

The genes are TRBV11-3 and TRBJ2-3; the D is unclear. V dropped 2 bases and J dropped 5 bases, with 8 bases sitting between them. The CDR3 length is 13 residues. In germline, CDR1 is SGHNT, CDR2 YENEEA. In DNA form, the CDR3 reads TGTGCCAGCAGCTTAAATCCCGGAGATACGCAGTATTTT. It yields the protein CASSLNPGDTQYF.

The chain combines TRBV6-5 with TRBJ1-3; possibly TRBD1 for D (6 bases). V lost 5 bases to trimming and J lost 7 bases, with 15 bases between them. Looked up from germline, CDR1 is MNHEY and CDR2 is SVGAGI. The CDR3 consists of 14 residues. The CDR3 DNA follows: TGTGCCAGCAGTCAGCACAGGGCTTTGAACACCATATATTTT. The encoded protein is CASSQHRALNTIYF.

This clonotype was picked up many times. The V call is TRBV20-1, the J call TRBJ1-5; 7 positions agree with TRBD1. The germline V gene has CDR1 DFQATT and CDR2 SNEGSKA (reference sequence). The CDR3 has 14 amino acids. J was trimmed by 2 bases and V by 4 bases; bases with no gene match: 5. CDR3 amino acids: CSAMDRLGNQPQHF. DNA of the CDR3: TGCAGTGCTATGGACAGGTTAGGCAATCAGCCCCAGCATTTT.

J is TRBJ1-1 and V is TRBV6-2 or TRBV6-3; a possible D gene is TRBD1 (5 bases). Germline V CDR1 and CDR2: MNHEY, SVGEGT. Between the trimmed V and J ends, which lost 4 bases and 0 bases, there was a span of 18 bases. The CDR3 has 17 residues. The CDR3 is CASSWDGIFSVNTEAFF. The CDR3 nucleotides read TGTGCCAGCAGTTGGGACGGAATATTCTCCGTGAACACTGAAGCTTTCTTT.

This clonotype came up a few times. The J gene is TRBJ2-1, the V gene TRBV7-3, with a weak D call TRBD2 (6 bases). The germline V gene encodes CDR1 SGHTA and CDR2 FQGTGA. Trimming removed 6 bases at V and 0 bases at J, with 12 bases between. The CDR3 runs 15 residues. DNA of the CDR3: TGTGCCAGCAGTCGACTTAGCGGCTCCTACAATGAGCAGTTCTTC. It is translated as CASSRLSGSYNEQFF.

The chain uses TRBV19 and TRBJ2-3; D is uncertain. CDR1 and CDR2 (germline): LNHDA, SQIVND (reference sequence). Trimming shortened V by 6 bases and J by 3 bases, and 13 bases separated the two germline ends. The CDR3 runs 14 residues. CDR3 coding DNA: TGTGCCAGTAGAAACCCTGGGGAAACAGATACGCAGTATTTT. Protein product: CASRNPGETDTQYF.

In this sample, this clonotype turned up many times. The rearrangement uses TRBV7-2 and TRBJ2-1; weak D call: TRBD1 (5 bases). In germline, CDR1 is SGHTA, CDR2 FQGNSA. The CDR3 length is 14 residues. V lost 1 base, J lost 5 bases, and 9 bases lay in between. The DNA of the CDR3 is TGTGCCAGCAGCTTAGTGGCAGGGAACAATGAGCAGTTCTTC. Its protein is CASSLVAGNNEQFF.

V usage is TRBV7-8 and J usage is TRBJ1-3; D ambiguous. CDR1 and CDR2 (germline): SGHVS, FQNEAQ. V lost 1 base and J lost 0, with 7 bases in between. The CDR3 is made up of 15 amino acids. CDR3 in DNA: TGTGCCAGCAGCTTAGAAGGGAGCTCTGGAAACACCATATATTTT. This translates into CASSLEGSSGNTIYF.

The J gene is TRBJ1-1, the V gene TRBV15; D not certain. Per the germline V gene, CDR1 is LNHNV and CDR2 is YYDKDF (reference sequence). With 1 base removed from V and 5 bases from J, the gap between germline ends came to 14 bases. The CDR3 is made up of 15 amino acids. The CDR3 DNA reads TGTGCCACCAGCAGAGCCGGACTGGGGTCGACTGAAGCTTTCTTT. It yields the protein CATSRAGLGSTEAFF.

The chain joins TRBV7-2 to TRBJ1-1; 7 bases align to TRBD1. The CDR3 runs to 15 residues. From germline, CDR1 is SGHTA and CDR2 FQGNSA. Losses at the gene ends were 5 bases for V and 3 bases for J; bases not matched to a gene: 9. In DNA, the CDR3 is TGTGCCAGCAGCCGGACAGGACGCTACCACACTGAAGCTTTCTTT. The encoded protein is CASSRTGRYHTEAFF. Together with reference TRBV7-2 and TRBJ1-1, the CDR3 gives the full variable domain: GAGVSQSPSNKVTEKGKDVELRCDPISGHTALYWYRQSLGQGLEFLIYFQGNSAPDKSGLPSDRFSAERTGGSVSTLTIQRTQQEDSAVYLCASSRTGRYHTEAFFGQGTRLTVV.

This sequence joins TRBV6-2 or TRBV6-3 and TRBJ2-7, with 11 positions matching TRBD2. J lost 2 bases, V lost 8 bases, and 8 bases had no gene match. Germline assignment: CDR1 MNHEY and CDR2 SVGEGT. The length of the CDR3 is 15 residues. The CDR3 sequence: CASGSGLAVPYEQYV. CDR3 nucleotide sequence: TGTGCCAGCGGGTCGGGACTAGCGGTACCCTACGAGCAGTACGTC.

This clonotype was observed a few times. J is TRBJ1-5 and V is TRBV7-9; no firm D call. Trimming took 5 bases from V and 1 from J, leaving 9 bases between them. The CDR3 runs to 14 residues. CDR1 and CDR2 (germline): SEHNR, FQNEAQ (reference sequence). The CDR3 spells CASSNIGSNQPQHF. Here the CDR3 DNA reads TGTGCCAGCAGCAATATAGGGAGCAATCAGCCCCAGCATTTT.